This T cell receptor beta chain is drawn from a study of T cell changes during pregnancy in multiple sclerosis. Only in-frame clones appear in the TCRdb table, and some are missing; sequencing was by immunoSEQ multiplex PCR. Of roughly 40,000 clones in the sample, around nine tenths are singletons; the top ten hold about 0.6%. Germline assignment: CDR1 LGHNA and CDR2 YSLEER. This CDR3 is 19 amino acids long. Trimming took 5 bases from V and 4 from J; bases not matched to a gene: 14. The chain links TRBV4-3 to TRBJ2-2, with 12 bases lining up with TRBD2. This specimen was CD4+ T cells from peripheral blood mononuclear cells, taken in the first trimester of pregnancy. This TCR was sampled from a female donor with multiple sclerosis, enrolled in a pregnancy study. This CDR3 is CASSITILAGGPGTGELFF. The CDR3 DNA is TGCGCCAGCAGCATAACTATCCTAGCGGGAGGGCCGGGCACCGGGGAGCTGTTTTTT.